This T cell receptor (beta chain) was identified during a study of spatial heterogeneity in lung cancer. Looking at the study overall: Several blood samples were obtained at the time of disease recurrence, with a median of roughly 370 days until first recurrence. TCR and UMI combinations that were unique each appeared, on average, more than ten times in raw reads.

This sample's time point: blood taken at disease recurrence. In each case, whole RNA from tumor, nontumor lung or frozen PBMC was sequenced unsorted. TCR cDNA molecules each carried a unique molecular identifier. TCRdb fed the 5' RACE reads into MiXCR, producing one record per CDR3 protein. Among 7,500 to 10,000 distinct CDR3 sequences listed, under 5% were seen once. Findings of the study overall: At tumor resection, ubiquitous expanded TCRs were detected in blood more often than later.

This clonotype was seen at least ten times. Its antigen remains unknown. The library was built for alpha chains, so this beta chain is an off-target read and its size means little. This receptor was obtained from a female donor with early-stage non-small cell lung cancer. The sample consisted of PBMCs, taken at recurrence.

The CDR3 reads CSVVGTGVVAAFF. The CDR3 DNA follows: TGCAGCGTGGTCGGGACAGGAGTCGTCGCAGCTTTCTTT. This chain connects TRBV29-1 to TRBJ1-1; 8 bases fit TRBD1. The CDR3 is 13 residues long. V shed 6 bases, J shed 10 bases, and the junction held 13 bases outside the gene matches. The germline CDR1 and CDR2 sequences are SQVTM and ANQGSEA.